This T cell receptor beta chain derives from a study of blood T cell repertoires in COVID-19. Study-wide context: From the United States, Italy and Spain came samples of acute and convalescent COVID-19. The cDNA or gDNA used as material had been derived from T cells, B-cell-depleted T cells, or PBMCs.

The CDR3 loop spans 15 amino acids. V was clipped by 3 bases and J by 4 bases, with 14 bases between them. Germline V gene data show CDR1 as SEHNR and CDR2 as FQNEAQ (reference sequence). In the original analysis: Nucleated cell counts were estimated from reference gene primer amplification. Libraries were prepared by immunoSEQ multiplex PCR; TCRdb keeps only in-frame clonotypes and omits some of them. V and J calls plus clone size are reproduced from that table; the DNA served to infer D and trimming. The sample contains fewer than 300,000 clones, around 89% of which appear only once. Source material: peripheral blood. The sequence was collected from a young man with acute or convalescent COVID-19. The chain uses TRBV7-9 and TRBJ2-3, with D possibly TRBD2 on 5 matching bases. In DNA form, the CDR3 reads TGTGCCAGCAGCTTGGGAGCGACGAGAGCAGATACGCAGTATTTT. Protein sequence: CASSLGATRADTQYF. Using reference TRBV7-9 and TRBJ2-3 for the parts outside the CDR3, the full variable domain is DTGVSQNPRHKITKRGQNVTFRCDPISEHNRLYWYRQTLGQGPEFLTYFQNEAQLEKSRLLSDRFSAERPKGSFSTLEIQRTEQGDSAMYLCASSLGATRADTQYFGPGTRLTVL.